This T cell receptor (beta chain) was sequenced during a study of blood T cells in healthy people across ages. This clonotype has only a few counts. Trimming removed 3 bases from V and 4 bases from J, with 16 bases in between. CDR1 is SQVTM and CDR2 is ANQGSEA in the germline V gene. This CDR3 comprises 14 residues. Through a sample-barcoded 5' primer and a J-beta primer mix, a second PCR was run for roughly 7 to 12 cycles. TCRdb itself ran the 5' RACE reads through MiXCR, one entry per CDR3 protein. In the table there are 1.4 million to 1.5 million distinct CDR3 sequences, roughly 40% of which are singletons.

Sequences were obtained from blood. The chain links TRBV29-1 to TRBJ2-7; D uncertain. This TCR was sampled from a woman under 30 in good health. CDR3 protein: CSVEGLGIGYEQYF. For the CDR3, the DNA is TGCAGCGTTGAGGGTTTGGGAATAGGATACGAGCAGTACTTC.